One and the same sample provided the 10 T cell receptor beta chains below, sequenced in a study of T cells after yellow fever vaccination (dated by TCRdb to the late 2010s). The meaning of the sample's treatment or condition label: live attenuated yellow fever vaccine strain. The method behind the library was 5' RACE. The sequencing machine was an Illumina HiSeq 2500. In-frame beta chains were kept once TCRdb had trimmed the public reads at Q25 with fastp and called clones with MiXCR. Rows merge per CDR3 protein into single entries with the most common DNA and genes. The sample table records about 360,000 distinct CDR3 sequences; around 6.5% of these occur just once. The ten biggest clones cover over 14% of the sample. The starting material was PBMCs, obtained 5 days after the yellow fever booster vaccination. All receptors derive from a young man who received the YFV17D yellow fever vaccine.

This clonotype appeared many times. CDR3 nucleotides: TGTGCCAGCAGTTTATCCTACACAGATACGCAGTATTTT. This translates into CASSLSYTDTQYF. The rearrangement joins TRBV6-5 to TRBJ2-3; no definite D call. Looked up from germline, CDR1 is MNHEY and CDR2 is SVGAGI. This CDR3 contains 13 residues. V shed 4 bases and J shed 2 bases, with 7 bases lying between them.

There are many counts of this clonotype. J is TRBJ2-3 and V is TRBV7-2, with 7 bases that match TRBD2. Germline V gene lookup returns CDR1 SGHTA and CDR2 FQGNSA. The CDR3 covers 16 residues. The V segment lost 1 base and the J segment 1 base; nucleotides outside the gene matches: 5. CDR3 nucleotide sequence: TGTGCCAGCAGCTTAGGTTCGGCGGGAGGCACAGATACGCAGTATTTT. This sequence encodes CASSLGSAGGTDTQYF.

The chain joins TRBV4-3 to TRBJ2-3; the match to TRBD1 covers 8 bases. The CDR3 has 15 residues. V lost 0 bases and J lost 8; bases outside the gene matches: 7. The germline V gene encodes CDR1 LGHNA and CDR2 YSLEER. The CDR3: CASSQEDRTGFTQYF. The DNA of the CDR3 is TGCGCCAGCAGCCAAGAGGACCGGACAGGGTTTACGCAGTATTTT.

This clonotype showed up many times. The CDR3 bases are TGCGCCAGCAGGACTAGCGGGAGAACAGATACGCAGTATTTT. Protein product: CASRTSGRTDTQYF. The chain uses TRBV5-1 and TRBJ2-3; 12 bases are shared with TRBD2. This CDR3 has 14 residues. The V gene's germline CDR1 is SGHRS and CDR2 YFSETQ. The V gene end was trimmed by 5 bases and the J gene end by 3 bases; junction bases not matched to a gene: 1.

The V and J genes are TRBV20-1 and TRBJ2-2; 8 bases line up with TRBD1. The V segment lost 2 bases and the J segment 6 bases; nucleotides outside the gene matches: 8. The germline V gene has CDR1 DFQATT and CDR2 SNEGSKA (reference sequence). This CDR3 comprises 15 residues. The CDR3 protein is CSARNPTGESGELFF. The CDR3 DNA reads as TGCAGTGCTAGAAATCCGACAGGGGAATCCGGGGAGCTGTTTTTT.

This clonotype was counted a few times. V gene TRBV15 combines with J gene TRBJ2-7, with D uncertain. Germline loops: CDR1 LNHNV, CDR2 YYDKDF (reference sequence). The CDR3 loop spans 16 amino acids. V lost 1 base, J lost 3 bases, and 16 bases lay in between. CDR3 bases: TGTGCCACCAGCAGAGTCACGTCCAAATCAGACTACGAGCAGTACTTC. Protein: CATSRVTSKSDYEQYF.

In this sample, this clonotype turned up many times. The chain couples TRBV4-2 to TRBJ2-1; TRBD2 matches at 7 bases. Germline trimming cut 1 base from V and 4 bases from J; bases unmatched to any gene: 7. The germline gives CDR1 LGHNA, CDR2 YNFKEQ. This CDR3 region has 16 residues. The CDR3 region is CASSQVQLAEYNEQFF. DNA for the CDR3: TGTGCCAGCAGCCAAGTCCAGCTAGCGGAATACAATGAGCAGTTCTTC.

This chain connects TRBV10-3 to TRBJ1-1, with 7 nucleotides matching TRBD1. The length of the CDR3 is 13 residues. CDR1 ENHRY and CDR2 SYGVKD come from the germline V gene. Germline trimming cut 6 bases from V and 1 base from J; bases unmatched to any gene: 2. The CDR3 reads CAIRRTGNTEAFF. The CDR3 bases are TGTGCCATCAGGAGGACAGGGAACACTGAAGCTTTCTTT.

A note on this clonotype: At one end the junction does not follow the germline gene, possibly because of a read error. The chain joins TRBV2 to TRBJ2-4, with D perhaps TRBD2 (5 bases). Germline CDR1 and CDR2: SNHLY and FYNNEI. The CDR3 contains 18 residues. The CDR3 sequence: CTSSLVRVQTLAKNIQYF. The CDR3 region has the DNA TGTACCAGCAGTTTAGTGCGGGTCCAAACACTAGCCAAAAACATTCAGTACTTC.

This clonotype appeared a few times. The DNA for the CDR3 is TGTGCCACCAGCAGAGATAGGGACCCCCTTCTCTACGAGCAGTACTTC. The encoded protein is CATSRDRDPLLYEQYF. The V call is TRBV15, the J call TRBJ2-7, with D perhaps TRBD1 or TRBD2 (5 bases each). CDR1 and CDR2 (germline): LNHNV, YYDKDF (reference sequence). The CDR3 sequence is 16 residues long. Trimming left V 0 bases short and J 3 bases short, with 15 bases between. The complete variable domain, with remaining parts taken from reference TRBV15 and TRBJ2-7, reads DAMVIQNPRYQVTQFGKPVTLSCSQTLNHNVMYWYQQKSSQAPKLLFHYYDKDFNNEADTPDNFQSRRPNTSFCFLDIRSPGLGDTAMYLCATSRDRDPLLYEQYFGPGTRLTVT.